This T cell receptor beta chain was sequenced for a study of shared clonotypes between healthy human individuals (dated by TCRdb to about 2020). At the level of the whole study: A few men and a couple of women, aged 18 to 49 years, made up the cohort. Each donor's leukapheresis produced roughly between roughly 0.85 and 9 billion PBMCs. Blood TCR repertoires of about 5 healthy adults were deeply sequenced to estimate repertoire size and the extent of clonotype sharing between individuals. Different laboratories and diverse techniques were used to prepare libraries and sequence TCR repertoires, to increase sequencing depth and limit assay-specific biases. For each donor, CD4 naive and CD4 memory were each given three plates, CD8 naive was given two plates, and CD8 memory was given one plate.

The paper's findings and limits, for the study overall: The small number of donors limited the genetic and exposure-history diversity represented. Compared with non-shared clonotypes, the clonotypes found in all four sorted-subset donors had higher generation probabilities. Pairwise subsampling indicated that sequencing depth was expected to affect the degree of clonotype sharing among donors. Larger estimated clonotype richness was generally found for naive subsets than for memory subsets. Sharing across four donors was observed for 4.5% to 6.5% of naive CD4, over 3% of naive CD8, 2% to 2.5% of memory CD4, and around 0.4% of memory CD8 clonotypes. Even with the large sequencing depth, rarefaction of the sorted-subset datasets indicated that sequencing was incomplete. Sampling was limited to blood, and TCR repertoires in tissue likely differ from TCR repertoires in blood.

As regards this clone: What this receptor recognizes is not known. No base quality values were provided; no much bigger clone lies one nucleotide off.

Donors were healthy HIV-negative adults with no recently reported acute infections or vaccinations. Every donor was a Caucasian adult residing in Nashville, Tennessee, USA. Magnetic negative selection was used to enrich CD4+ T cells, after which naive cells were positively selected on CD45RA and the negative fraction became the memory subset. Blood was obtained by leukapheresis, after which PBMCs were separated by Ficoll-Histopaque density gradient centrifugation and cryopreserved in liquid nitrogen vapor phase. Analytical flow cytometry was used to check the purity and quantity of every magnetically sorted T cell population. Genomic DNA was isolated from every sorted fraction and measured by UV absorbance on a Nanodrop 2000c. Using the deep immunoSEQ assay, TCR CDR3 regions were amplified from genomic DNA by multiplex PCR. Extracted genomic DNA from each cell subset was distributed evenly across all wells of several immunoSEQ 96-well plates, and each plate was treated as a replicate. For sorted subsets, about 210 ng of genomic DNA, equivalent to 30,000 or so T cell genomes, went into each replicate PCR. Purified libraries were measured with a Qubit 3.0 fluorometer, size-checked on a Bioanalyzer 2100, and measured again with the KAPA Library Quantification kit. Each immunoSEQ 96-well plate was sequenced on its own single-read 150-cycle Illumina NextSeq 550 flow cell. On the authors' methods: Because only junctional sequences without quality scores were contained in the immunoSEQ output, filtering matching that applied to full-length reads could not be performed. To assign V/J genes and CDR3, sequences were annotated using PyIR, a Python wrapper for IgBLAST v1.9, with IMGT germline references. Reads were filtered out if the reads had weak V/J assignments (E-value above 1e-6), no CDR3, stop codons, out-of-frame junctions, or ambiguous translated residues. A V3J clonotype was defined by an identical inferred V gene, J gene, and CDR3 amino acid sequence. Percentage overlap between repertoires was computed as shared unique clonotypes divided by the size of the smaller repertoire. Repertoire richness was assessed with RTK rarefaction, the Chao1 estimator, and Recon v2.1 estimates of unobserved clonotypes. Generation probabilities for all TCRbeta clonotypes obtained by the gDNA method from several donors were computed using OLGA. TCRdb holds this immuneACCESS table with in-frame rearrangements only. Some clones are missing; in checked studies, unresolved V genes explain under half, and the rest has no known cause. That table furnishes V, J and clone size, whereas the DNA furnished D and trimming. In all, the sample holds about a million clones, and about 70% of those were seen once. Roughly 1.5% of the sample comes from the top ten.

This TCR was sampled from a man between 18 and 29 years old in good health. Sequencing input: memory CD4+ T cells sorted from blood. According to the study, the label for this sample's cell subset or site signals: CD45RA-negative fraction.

DNA sequence: TGTGCCAGCAGCTTCAACAGCCTCTCCTACAATGAGCAGTTCTTC. Its amino acids are CASSFNSLSYNEQFF. The chain was built from TRBV11-3 and TRBJ2-1; the D gene is not confidently resolved. CDR1 and CDR2 are drawn from the germline V gene: SGHNT, YENEEA. There are 15 amino acids in the CDR3, from cysteine to phenylalanine inclusive. Only CDR3 DNA remains: 45 bases, in frame from the first base. V lost 3 bases and J lost 0 bases; the stretch between them is 9 bases long. Here the CDR3 is joined to the reference TRBV11-3 and TRBJ2-1 genes, and the full variable domain is: EAGVVQSPRYKIIEKKQPVAFWCNPISGHNTLYWYLQNLGQGPELLIRYENEEAVDDSQLPKDRFSAERLKGVDSTLKIQPAELGDSAVYLCASSFNSLSYNEQFFGPGTRLTVL.